This T cell receptor beta chain is from a study of human T cells and chemical hapten exposure. CDR1 LGHNA and CDR2 YNFKEQ come from the germline V gene. The junction had 9 bases not matched to a gene; V was cut back by 6 bases and J by 6 bases. CDR3 length: 14 residues. Only a few counts were recorded for this clonotype. TCRdb redid the calling of the RACE reads with MiXCR, one entry per CDR3 protein. Of fewer than 300,000 distinct CDR3 sequences listed, about 9.4% are singletons. Time point meaning: pre-sensitization, week 0. Sample treatment: therapeutic diphenylcyclopropenone sensitization with weekly scalp DPC.

The clonotype originates from a woman between 35 and 50 years old with alopecia areata. Some clones in this sample may be carry-over from other donors' samples. Sequenced here: whole blood, sampled in connection with sensitization to the hapten diphenylcyclopropenone (DPC). The chain carries TRBV4-2 and TRBJ2-7; 9 bases fit TRBD2. This CDR3 is CASSGLAGSLEQYF. In nucleotides, the CDR3 is TGTGCCAGCAGTGGGCTAGCGGGAAGTCTCGAGCAGTACTTC.